Listed below are T cell receptor beta chains from one sample, sequenced in a study of T-cell memory formation after mild COVID-19. Each CDR3 protein gets one entry after TCRdb re-called the 5' RACE reads with MiXCR. In the table there are 90,000 to 120,000 distinct CDR3 sequences, 11% of which are singletons. Sample: PBMCs or a T cell subset sorted from them (not recorded which). These receptors originate from a man younger than 30 who had mild COVID-19 (a few samples of this study predate the infection). Cell type and time point are not known. Both conserved end residues are part of each CDR3. Fields, in order: CDR3 protein, CDR3 DNA, J gene, clone size, D gene, V gene. The D gene is left open where the match is weak. Expanded clones are given a class, and other clones once, few, many or no size at all.

CDR3aa: CASSWGDREAFF
CDR3nt: TGCGCCAGCAGCTGGGGGGACAGGGAAGCTTTCTTT
j_gene: TRBJ1-1
abundance: -
d_gene: TRBD1
v_gene: TRBV5-1

CDR3aa: CASKGLNEKLFF
CDR3nt: TGTGCCAGCAAAGGGCTTAATGAAAAACTGTTTTTT
j_gene: TRBJ1-4
abundance: -
d_gene: -
v_gene: TRBV27

CDR3aa: CSVEDREEVYGYTF
CDR3nt: TGCAGCGTCGAGGACAGAGAGGAAGTCTATGGCTACACCTTC
j_gene: TRBJ1-2
abundance: -
d_gene: -
v_gene: TRBV29-1

CDR3aa: CASSIGQGGPPQHF
CDR3nt: TGTGCCAGTAGTATTGGCCAGGGAGGACCGCCCCAGCATTTT
j_gene: TRBJ1-5
abundance: -
d_gene: -
v_gene: TRBV19

CDR3aa: CASSWEAGEKLFF
CDR3nt: TGTGCCAGCAGCTGGGAGGCAGGAGAAAAACTGTTTTTT
j_gene: TRBJ1-4
abundance: many
d_gene: -
v_gene: TRBV7-9

CDR3aa: CATSGDRPGNEQFF
CDR3nt: TGTGCCACCAGCGGGGACAGGCCAGGGAATGAGCAGTTCTTC
j_gene: TRBJ2-1
abundance: -
d_gene: TRBD1
v_gene: TRBV15

CDR3aa: CASSQDLETGGPLNTEAFF
CDR3nt: TGCGCCAGCAGCCAAGATCTGGAGACAGGGGGACCACTAAACACTGAAGCTTTCTTT
j_gene: TRBJ1-1
abundance: few
d_gene: TRBD1
v_gene: TRBV4-3

CDR3aa: CASSLDGFYTF
CDR3nt: TGTGCCAGCAGCTTAGACGGGTTCTACACCTTC
j_gene: TRBJ1-2
abundance: -
d_gene: -
v_gene: TRBV13

CDR3aa: CASSPAGYNEQFF
CDR3nt: TGTGCCAGCAGTCCCGCTGGATACAATGAGCAGTTCTTC
j_gene: TRBJ2-1
abundance: few
d_gene: -
v_gene: TRBV13

CDR3aa: CASSFSSSGNTIYF
CDR3nt: TGTGCCAGCAGTTTTTCTAGCTCTGGAAACACCATATATTTT
j_gene: TRBJ1-3
abundance: few
d_gene: -
v_gene: TRBV12-3/TRBV12-4

CDR3aa: CASRQQGNTEAFF
CDR3nt: TGTGCCAGCAGACAACAGGGTAACACTGAAGCTTTCTTT
j_gene: TRBJ1-1
abundance: few
d_gene: -
v_gene: TRBV7-2

CDR3aa: CASSPDPTFAWGRDTQYF
CDR3nt: TGTGCCAGCAGCCCGGACCCCACCTTTGCATGGGGTAGGGATACGCAGTATTTT
j_gene: TRBJ2-3
abundance: few
d_gene: -
v_gene: TRBV7-2

CDR3aa: CASSPSGVDYTF
CDR3nt: TGCGCCAGCAGCCCTTCTGGGGTGGACTACACCTTC
j_gene: TRBJ1-2
abundance: -
d_gene: -
v_gene: TRBV4-1

CDR3aa: CASSNPARGNYGYTF
CDR3nt: TGTGCCAGCAGCAACCCCGCCAGGGGAAACTATGGCTACACCTTC
j_gene: TRBJ1-2
abundance: -
d_gene: -
v_gene: TRBV7-8

CDR3aa: CASSQAERGLYNEQFF
CDR3nt: TGCGCCAGCAGCCAAGCGGAGCGGGGTCTATACAATGAGCAGTTCTTC
j_gene: TRBJ2-1
abundance: -
d_gene: TRBD2
v_gene: TRBV4-1

CDR3aa: CASSLDPGTGFANQPQHF
CDR3nt: TGTGCCAGCAGTTTAGATCCCGGGACAGGGTTTGCTAATCAGCCCCAGCATTTT
j_gene: TRBJ1-5
abundance: -
d_gene: TRBD1
v_gene: TRBV12-3/TRBV12-4

CDR3aa: CASSLGGDSNQPQHF
CDR3nt: TGTGCCAGCAGCTTAGGAGGGGATAGCAATCAGCCCCAGCATTTT
j_gene: TRBJ1-5
abundance: -
d_gene: -
v_gene: TRBV7-2

CDR3aa: CASSWGAGGRNEQFF
CDR3nt: TGTGCCAGCAGCTGGGGGGCAGGGGGTAGGAATGAGCAGTTCTTC
j_gene: TRBJ2-1
abundance: -
d_gene: -
v_gene: TRBV5-6

CDR3aa: CASSYLSTSTDTQYF
CDR3nt: TGTGCCAGCAGTTACTTGTCGACTAGCACAGATACGCAGTATTTT
j_gene: TRBJ2-3
abundance: -
d_gene: -
v_gene: TRBV6-2/TRBV6-3

CDR3aa: CAHFSPGTGGNQPQHF
CDR3nt: TGTGCCCATTTCAGTCCCGGGACAGGGGGGAATCAGCCCCAGCATTTT
j_gene: TRBJ1-5
abundance: few
d_gene: TRBD1
v_gene: TRBV10-3

CDR3aa: CSVEVAAGAPYEQYF
CDR3nt: TGCAGCGTTGAAGTTGCGGCAGGAGCGCCCTACGAGCAGTACTTC
j_gene: TRBJ2-7
abundance: -
d_gene: -
v_gene: TRBV29-1

CDR3aa: CASSPAGSRNTGELFF
CDR3nt: TGTGCCAGCAGCCCCGCGGGGAGTAGGAACACCGGGGAGCTGTTTTTT
j_gene: TRBJ2-2
abundance: many
d_gene: -
v_gene: TRBV11-2

CDR3aa: CAISSGTGGNEQFF
CDR3nt: TGTGCCATCAGTTCCGGGACAGGGGGCAATGAGCAGTTCTTC
j_gene: TRBJ2-1
abundance: -
d_gene: TRBD1
v_gene: TRBV10-3

CDR3aa: CASSPSVQGMSYTF
CDR3nt: TGTGCCAGCAGTCCCTCGGTACAGGGAATGAGCTACACCTTC
j_gene: TRBJ1-2
abundance: -
d_gene: -
v_gene: TRBV12-3/TRBV12-4

CDR3aa: CASGRGGALHTQYF
CDR3nt: TGTGCCAGCGGACGCGGGGGGGCACTGCATACGCAGTATTTT
j_gene: TRBJ2-3
abundance: -
d_gene: TRBD2
v_gene: TRBV6-5

CDR3aa: CASSLSWGNEQFF
CDR3nt: TGTGCCAGCAGTTTATCGTGGGGAAATGAGCAGTTCTTC
j_gene: TRBJ2-1
abundance: -
d_gene: -
v_gene: TRBV27

CDR3aa: CASSLGGAYNEQFF
CDR3nt: TGTGCCAGCAGTTTAGGGGGCGCCTACAATGAGCAGTTCTTC
j_gene: TRBJ2-1
abundance: many
d_gene: -
v_gene: TRBV27

CDR3aa: CATSSDKAPEETQYF
CDR3nt: TGTGCCACCAGCAGTGACAAGGCCCCGGAAGAGACCCAGTACTTC
j_gene: TRBJ2-5
abundance: -
d_gene: -
v_gene: TRBV15

CDR3aa: CAWSVRDRESISGANVLTF
CDR3nt: TGTGCCTGGAGTGTAAGGGACAGGGAGTCCATCTCTGGGGCCAACGTCCTGACTTTC
j_gene: TRBJ2-6
abundance: few
d_gene: TRBD1
v_gene: TRBV30

CDR3aa: CASSDFVGTDQAFF
CDR3nt: TGTGCCAGCAGTGATTTCGTAGGCACCGATCAAGCTTTCTTT
j_gene: TRBJ1-1
abundance: few
d_gene: -
v_gene: TRBV2

CDR3aa: CASSQDFLDGGTQYF
CDR3nt: TGCGCCAGCAGCCAAGATTTTCTGGACGGTGGGACCCAGTACTTC
j_gene: TRBJ2-5
abundance: -
d_gene: -
v_gene: TRBV4-3

CDR3aa: CASSHQGRDNEQFF
CDR3nt: TGTGCCAGCAGCCACCAGGGTCGGGACAATGAGCAGTTCTTC
j_gene: TRBJ2-1
abundance: many
d_gene: -
v_gene: TRBV3-1

CDR3aa: CASSASGGDSTDTQYF
CDR3nt: TGTGCCAGCAGTGCTAGCGGGGGGGATTCCACAGATACGCAGTATTTT
j_gene: TRBJ2-3
abundance: many
d_gene: TRBD2
v_gene: TRBV6-4

CDR3aa: CASSEVGTSTDTQYF
CDR3nt: TGTGCCAGCAGTGAAGTGGGGACAAGCACAGATACGCAGTATTTT
j_gene: TRBJ2-3
abundance: -
d_gene: -
v_gene: TRBV2

CDR3aa: CATEGGRWGGATDTQYF
CDR3nt: TGTGCCACCGAGGGGGGGCGCTGGGGTGGAGCGACAGATACGCAGTATTTT
j_gene: TRBJ2-3
abundance: few
d_gene: -
v_gene: TRBV12-3/TRBV12-4

CDR3aa: CAWTDERQRSYEQYF
CDR3nt: TGTGCCTGGACCGACGAAAGACAGAGATCCTACGAGCAGTACTTC
j_gene: TRBJ2-7
abundance: -
d_gene: -
v_gene: TRBV30

CDR3aa: CASSSFQKTDTQYF
CDR3nt: TGTGCCAGCAGCTCATTCCAGAAAACAGATACGCAGTATTTT
j_gene: TRBJ2-3
abundance: -
d_gene: -
v_gene: TRBV11-3

CDR3aa: CASSVVGGRNEQFF
CDR3nt: TGTGCCAGCAGCGTAGTAGGGGGGCGGAATGAGCAGTTCTTC
j_gene: TRBJ2-1
abundance: -
d_gene: -
v_gene: TRBV9

CDR3aa: CASSLGTPRQFF
CDR3nt: TGTGCCAGCAGCTTGGGAACGCCTAGGCAGTTCTTC
j_gene: TRBJ2-1
abundance: few
d_gene: -
v_gene: TRBV7-9

CDR3aa: CASSDSMGLAVAKNIQYF
CDR3nt: TGTGCCAGCAGTGACTCCATGGGACTAGCGGTAGCCAAAAACATTCAGTACTTC
j_gene: TRBJ2-4
abundance: few
d_gene: TRBD2
v_gene: TRBV6-4

CDR3aa: CASSYSTGESSYNSPLHF
CDR3nt: TGTGCCAGCAGTTACTCGACAGGGGAGAGCTCCTATAATTCACCCCTCCACTTT
j_gene: TRBJ1-6
abundance: -
d_gene: TRBD1
v_gene: TRBV6-2/TRBV6-3

CDR3aa: CASSQDPTSGGETQYF
CDR3nt: TGTGCCAGCAGCCAAGATCCCACTAGCGGGGGAGAGACCCAGTACTTC
j_gene: TRBJ2-5
abundance: few
d_gene: TRBD2
v_gene: TRBV4-2